Listed below are T cell receptor beta chains from one sample, sequenced in a study of vaccination effects on CD4 cells after COVID-19. TCRdb keeps only in-frame clones here, not all; method: immunoSEQ multiplex PCR. This table holds approximately 82,000 clones, 60% to 80% found once. Their specific antigens are unknown. This specimen was CD4+ T cells from PBMCs cultured with HCoV-229E spike peptides, taken before COVID-19 vaccination. The receptor set was obtained from a human donor who received a COVID-19 vaccine. Each CDR3 is given with its conserved first and last residue. The order of the fields is V gene, clone size, D gene, J gene, CDR3 DNA, CDR3 protein. A D gene is named only where the DNA matches it firmly. Where a row states a size, it is once, few, many or the class of an expanded clone; other rows omit it.

v_call: TRBV6-5; clone_size: -; d_call: -; j_call: TRBJ2-3; cdr3_nt: TGTGCCAGCAGTTACTCGGGCGGGGACAGCACAGATACGCAGTATTTT; cdr3_aa: CASSYSGGDSTDTQYF
v_call: TRBV5-1; clone_size: -; d_call: TRBD2; j_call: TRBJ2-5; cdr3_nt: TGCGCCAGCAGCACCGGACTAGCGGGGGGTAGTCAAGAGACCCAGTACTTC; cdr3_aa: CASSTGLAGGSQETQYF
v_call: TRBV11-2; clone_size: -; d_call: -; j_call: TRBJ2-5; cdr3_nt: TGTGCCAGCAGCTTAGGGCTACAAGGCACGGAGACCCAGTACTTC; cdr3_aa: CASSLGLQGTETQYF
v_call: TRBV3-1/TRBV3-2; clone_size: -; d_call: TRBD2; j_call: TRBJ2-3; cdr3_nt: TGTGCCAGCAGTACTAGAGCGGGGGGCACAGATACGCAGTATTTT; cdr3_aa: CASSTRAGGTDTQYF
v_call: TRBV6-2/TRBV6-3; clone_size: -; d_call: -; j_call: TRBJ1-3; cdr3_nt: TGTGCCAGCAGTTACATCTCGGTATCTGGAAACACCATATATTTT; cdr3_aa: CASSYISVSGNTIYF
v_call: TRBV30; clone_size: -; d_call: TRBD2; j_call: TRBJ2-1; cdr3_nt: TGTGCCTGTTCATCTAGCGGGGTCAACAATGAGCAGTTCTTC; cdr3_aa: CACSSSGVNNEQFF
v_call: TRBV18; clone_size: -; d_call: -; j_call: TRBJ2-2; cdr3_nt: TGTGCCAGCTCACCACTTCGGGAGAACACCGGGGAGCTGTTTTTT; cdr3_aa: CASSPLRENTGELFF
v_call: TRBV7-2; clone_size: -; d_call: -; j_call: TRBJ1-2; cdr3_nt: TGTGCCAGCAGCGGCCACCCATATGGCTACACCTTC; cdr3_aa: CASSGHPYGYTF
v_call: TRBV9; clone_size: few; d_call: -; j_call: TRBJ2-3; cdr3_nt: TGTGCCAGCAGCGTCGCTGATACGCAGTATTTT; cdr3_aa: CASSVADTQYF
v_call: TRBV30; clone_size: -; d_call: -; j_call: TRBJ1-2; cdr3_nt: TGTGCCTGGGGCGACGGGGGCACTAACTATGGCTACACCTTC; cdr3_aa: CAWGDGGTNYGYTF
v_call: TRBV28; clone_size: -; d_call: -; j_call: TRBJ1-2; cdr3_nt: TGTGCCAGCAGGACCGCAGGGAACTATGGCTACACCTTC; cdr3_aa: CASRTAGNYGYTF
v_call: TRBV14; clone_size: -; d_call: TRBD1; j_call: TRBJ1-2; cdr3_nt: TGTGCCAGCAGCCAATCCCCGGGACAGGGCTCTGGCTACACCTTC; cdr3_aa: CASSQSPGQGSGYTF
v_call: TRBV6-6; clone_size: -; d_call: -; j_call: TRBJ1-2; cdr3_nt: TGTGCCAGCAGCCTCCCAGGAGGGTTTATCGATGGCTACACCTTC; cdr3_aa: CASSLPGGFIDGYTF
v_call: TRBV6-6; clone_size: -; d_call: TRBD1; j_call: TRBJ1-1; cdr3_nt: TGTGCCAGCAGTTACTCGCAGGGGGAGACTGAAGCTTTCTTT; cdr3_aa: CASSYSQGETEAFF
v_call: TRBV6-2/TRBV6-3; clone_size: few; d_call: -; j_call: TRBJ1-1; cdr3_nt: TGTGCCAGCAGTTATTTCCAGGGGCGGGCTTTCTTT; cdr3_aa: CASSYFQGRAFF
v_call: TRBV3-1/TRBV3-2; clone_size: -; d_call: TRBD1; j_call: TRBJ1-6; cdr3_nt: TGTGCCAGCAGCCCGAGACAGGGAATGCCCCTCCACTTT; cdr3_aa: CASSPRQGMPLHF
v_call: TRBV7-2; clone_size: -; d_call: -; j_call: TRBJ1-2; cdr3_nt: TGTGCCAGCAGCTTAGCCGTAAACTATGGCTACACCTTC; cdr3_aa: CASSLAVNYGYTF
v_call: TRBV9; clone_size: -; d_call: -; j_call: TRBJ1-6; cdr3_nt: TGTGCCAGCAGCGTGGCAGGGTACAATTCACCCCTCCACTTT; cdr3_aa: CASSVAGYNSPLHF
v_call: TRBV3-1/TRBV3-2; clone_size: -; d_call: -; j_call: TRBJ1-3; cdr3_nt: TGTGCCAGCAGTCAGGACAGCAACCCTGGAAACACCATATATTTT; cdr3_aa: CASSQDSNPGNTIYF
v_call: TRBV4-3; clone_size: -; d_call: -; j_call: TRBJ1-5; cdr3_nt: TGCGCCAGCAGCCAAGGCCGGGGGGACCCCCAGCATTTT; cdr3_aa: CASSQGRGDPQHF
v_call: TRBV2; clone_size: few; d_call: -; j_call: TRBJ1-3; cdr3_nt: TGTGCCAGCAGACGGGTTTTTTCTGGAAACACCATATATTTT; cdr3_aa: CASRRVFSGNTIYF
v_call: TRBV6-5; clone_size: -; d_call: TRBD1; j_call: TRBJ2-5; cdr3_nt: TGTGCCAGCAGAAGGGACAGGGGTTACGAGACCCAGTACTTC; cdr3_aa: CASRRDRGYETQYF
v_call: TRBV5-1; clone_size: -; d_call: -; j_call: TRBJ2-2; cdr3_nt: TGCGCCAGCAGCCCCCCCAGGGGAGGGACCGGGGAGCTGTTTTTT; cdr3_aa: CASSPPRGGTGELFF
v_call: TRBV4-1; clone_size: once; d_call: TRBD1; j_call: TRBJ2-3; cdr3_nt: TGCGCCAGCAGCCAAGATCCGGGACAGAGCACAGATACGCAGTATTTT; cdr3_aa: CASSQDPGQSTDTQYF
v_call: TRBV19; clone_size: -; d_call: TRBD1; j_call: TRBJ1-4; cdr3_nt: TGTGCCAGTAGTTTCCCCGGGACAGGGAGGGAAAAACTGTTTTTT; cdr3_aa: CASSFPGTGREKLFF
v_call: TRBV7-2; clone_size: -; d_call: TRBD2; j_call: TRBJ2-1; cdr3_nt: TGTGCCAGCAGTACGACTAGCCTTAAGAATGAGCAGTTCTTC; cdr3_aa: CASSTTSLKNEQFF
v_call: TRBV5-1; clone_size: -; d_call: -; j_call: TRBJ2-5; cdr3_nt: TGCGCCAGCAGCTTCCCAGGGTCTAAGGAGACCCAGTACTTC; cdr3_aa: CASSFPGSKETQYF
v_call: TRBV6-5; clone_size: -; d_call: -; j_call: TRBJ1-2; cdr3_nt: TGTGCCAGCAGGGGATTTGGCTACACCTTC; cdr3_aa: CASRGFGYTF
v_call: TRBV19; clone_size: -; d_call: -; j_call: TRBJ1-2; cdr3_nt: TGTGCCAGTAGTATTAATATAGGACTTAACTATGGCTACACCTTC; cdr3_aa: CASSINIGLNYGYTF
v_call: TRBV19; clone_size: -; d_call: -; j_call: TRBJ2-3; cdr3_nt: TGTGCCAGTAGTATAGGAGGGCAGGGCACAGATACGCAGTATTTT; cdr3_aa: CASSIGGQGTDTQYF
v_call: TRBV10-2; clone_size: -; d_call: -; j_call: TRBJ1-5; cdr3_nt: TGCGCCAGCAGTGGGACAACTAGCAATCAGCCCCAGCATTTT; cdr3_aa: CASSGTTSNQPQHF
v_call: TRBV5-1; clone_size: few; d_call: -; j_call: TRBJ1-5; cdr3_nt: TGCGCCAGCAGCTTTGCCCATCAGCCCCAGCATTTT; cdr3_aa: CASSFAHQPQHF
v_call: TRBV2; clone_size: -; d_call: -; j_call: TRBJ1-2; cdr3_nt: TGTGCCAGCAGGGGGGGAGAAGCTAACTATGGCTACACCTTC; cdr3_aa: CASRGGEANYGYTF
v_call: TRBV2; clone_size: few; d_call: TRBD1; j_call: TRBJ1-2; cdr3_nt: TGTGCCAGCAGTGAGACAGGGCAACGATGGGGCTACACCTTC; cdr3_aa: CASSETGQRWGYTF
v_call: TRBV2; clone_size: -; d_call: -; j_call: TRBJ2-2; cdr3_nt: TGTGCCAGCAGTGACTCCAGGGAGTCCGGGGAGCTGTTTTTT; cdr3_aa: CASSDSRESGELFF
v_call: TRBV3-1/TRBV3-2; clone_size: few; d_call: -; j_call: TRBJ1-6; cdr3_nt: TGTGCCAGCAGCCAACACCAGGGAGGTTCACCCCTCCACTTT; cdr3_aa: CASSQHQGGSPLHF
v_call: TRBV24-1; clone_size: few; d_call: TRBD1; j_call: TRBJ2-1; cdr3_nt: TGTGCCACCAGAGGACAGGGGCCGGGAGAGCAGTTCTTC; cdr3_aa: CATRGQGPGEQFF
v_call: TRBV7-2; clone_size: -; d_call: TRBD1; j_call: TRBJ1-5; cdr3_nt: TGTGCCAGCAGCCAGGGACAGGGTCTAATTGGTAATCAGCCCCAGCATTTT; cdr3_aa: CASSQGQGLIGNQPQHF
v_call: TRBV24-1; clone_size: -; d_call: -; j_call: TRBJ2-3; cdr3_nt: TGTGCCACCAGTGGGGCCGGGGTTCCTACGCAGTATTTT; cdr3_aa: CATSGAGVPTQYF
v_call: TRBV2; clone_size: -; d_call: -; j_call: TRBJ1-5; cdr3_nt: TGTGCCAGCAGTGAGGGGGGGACCGATCAGCCCCAGCATTTT; cdr3_aa: CASSEGGTDQPQHF
v_call: TRBV3-1/TRBV3-2; clone_size: -; d_call: TRBD1; j_call: TRBJ1-4; cdr3_nt: TGTGCCAGCAGCCAAATCGGACAGGGGTATGAAAAACTGTTTTTT; cdr3_aa: CASSQIGQGYEKLFF
v_call: TRBV6-1; clone_size: -; d_call: -; j_call: TRBJ1-5; cdr3_nt: TGTGCCAGCAGTGAAGTCATCGGACATCCTAATCAGCCCCAGCATTTT; cdr3_aa: CASSEVIGHPNQPQHF
v_call: TRBV6-1; clone_size: -; d_call: -; j_call: TRBJ1-2; cdr3_nt: TGTGCCAGCAGTGAAGCAGGTTGGACAAACTATGGCTACACCTTC; cdr3_aa: CASSEAGWTNYGYTF
v_call: TRBV5-3; clone_size: once; d_call: TRBD1; j_call: TRBJ1-2; cdr3_nt: TGTGCCAGAACCTTACCCCGAGGGGGCGCTTACCGAAACTATGGCTACACCTTC; cdr3_aa: CARTLPRGGAYRNYGYTF
v_call: TRBV12-3/TRBV12-4; clone_size: few; d_call: -; j_call: TRBJ1-2; cdr3_nt: TGTGCCAGCAGTTTAGGACGGGCTGGCTACACCTTC; cdr3_aa: CASSLGRAGYTF
v_call: TRBV5-1; clone_size: -; d_call: -; j_call: TRBJ2-5; cdr3_nt: TGCGCCAGCAGCTCACAGGGCTTGGGGACCCAGTACTTC; cdr3_aa: CASSSQGLGTQYF
v_call: TRBV18; clone_size: -; d_call: TRBD1; j_call: TRBJ2-2; cdr3_nt: TGTGCCAGCTCACCAGGGACAGGGGAAACCGGGGAGCTGTTTTTT; cdr3_aa: CASSPGTGETGELFF
v_call: TRBV2; clone_size: once; d_call: -; j_call: TRBJ1-3; cdr3_nt: TGTGCCAGCAGTATACAGGGTCCCAACACCATATATTTT; cdr3_aa: CASSIQGPNTIYF
v_call: TRBV5-1; clone_size: once; d_call: -; j_call: TRBJ1-2; cdr3_nt: TGCGCCAGCAGCCCACAGGGCCCAAACTATGGCTACACCTTC; cdr3_aa: CASSPQGPNYGYTF